This TCR beta chain derives from a study of blood T cell repertoires in COVID-19. Study summary: Spain, Italy and the United States supplied samples that represented acute and convalescent COVID-19. T cells, B-cell-depleted T cells, or PBMCs provided the cDNA or gDNA that served as material.

The table came from immunoSEQ multiplex PCR; TCRdb's copy has only in-frame clones and leaves some out. The sample yields 400,000 to 550,000 clones, roughly 87% seen once. The study recruited people aged about 18 to 90 years across about two dozen US areas. Assignments of participants to cohorts depended upon their own reported clinical history. This CDR3 spans 16 amino acids. The germline gives CDR1 MDHEN, CDR2 SYDVKM. V shed 6 bases and J shed 5 bases, with 19 bases lying between them. The TCR was taken from a woman between 18 and 29 years old with acute COVID-19. The V call is TRBV28, the J call TRBJ1-4, with D unclear. Sequencing was done on a sample of PBMCs or T cells enriched from blood (not recorded which). CDR3 region: CASRQPPQATNEKLFF. The CDR3 coding sequence is TGTGCCAGCAGACAACCCCCCCAGGCCACAAATGAAAAACTGTTTTTT.